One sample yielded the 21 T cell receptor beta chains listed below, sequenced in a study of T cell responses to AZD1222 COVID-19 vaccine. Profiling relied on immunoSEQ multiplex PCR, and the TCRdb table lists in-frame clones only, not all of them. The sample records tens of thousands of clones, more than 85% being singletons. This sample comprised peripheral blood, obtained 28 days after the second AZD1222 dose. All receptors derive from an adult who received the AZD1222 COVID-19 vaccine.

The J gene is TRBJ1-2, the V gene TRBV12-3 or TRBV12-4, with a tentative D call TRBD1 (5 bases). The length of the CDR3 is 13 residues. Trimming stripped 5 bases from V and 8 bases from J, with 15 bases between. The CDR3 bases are TGTGCCAGCAGTCGGCAGGGCCTGGGAGGCTACACCTTC. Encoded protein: CASSRQGLGGYTF.

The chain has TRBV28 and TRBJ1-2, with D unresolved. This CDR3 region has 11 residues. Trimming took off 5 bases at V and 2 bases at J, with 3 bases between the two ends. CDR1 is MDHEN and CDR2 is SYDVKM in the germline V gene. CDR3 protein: CASSRNYGYTF. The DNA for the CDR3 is TGTGCCAGCAGTAGAAACTATGGCTACACCTTC.

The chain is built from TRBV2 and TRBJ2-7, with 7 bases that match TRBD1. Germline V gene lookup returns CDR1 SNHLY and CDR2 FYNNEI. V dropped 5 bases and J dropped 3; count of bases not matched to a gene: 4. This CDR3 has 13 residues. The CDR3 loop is CASSPGQLYEQYF. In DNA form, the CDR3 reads TGTGCCAGCAGTCCGGGACAGCTCTACGAGCAGTACTTC.

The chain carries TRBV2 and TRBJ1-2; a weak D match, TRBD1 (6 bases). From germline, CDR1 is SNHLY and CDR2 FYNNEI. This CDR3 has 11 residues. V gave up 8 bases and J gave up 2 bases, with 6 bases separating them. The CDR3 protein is CASGQNYGYTF. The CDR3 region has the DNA TGTGCCAGCGGACAGAACTATGGCTACACCTTC.

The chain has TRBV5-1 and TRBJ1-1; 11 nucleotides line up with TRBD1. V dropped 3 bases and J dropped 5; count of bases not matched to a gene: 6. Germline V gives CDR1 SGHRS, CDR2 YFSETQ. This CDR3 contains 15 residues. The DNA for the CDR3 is TGCGCCAGCAGCTGGACAGGGGGCGAGGGGACTGAAGCTTTCTTT. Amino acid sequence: CASSWTGGEGTEAFF.

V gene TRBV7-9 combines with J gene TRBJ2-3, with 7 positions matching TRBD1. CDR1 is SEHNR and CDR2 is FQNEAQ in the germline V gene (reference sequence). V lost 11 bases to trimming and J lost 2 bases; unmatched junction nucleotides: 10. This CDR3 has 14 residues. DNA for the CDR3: TGTGCCGGGCGACGGGACAGAGTCACAGATACGCAGTATTTT. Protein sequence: CAGRRDRVTDTQYF.

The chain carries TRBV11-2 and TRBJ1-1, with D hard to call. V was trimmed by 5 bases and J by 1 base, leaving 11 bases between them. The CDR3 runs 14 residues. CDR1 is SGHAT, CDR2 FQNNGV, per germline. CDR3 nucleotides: TGTGCCAGCAGCCTGAGTGGAGCGAACACTGAAGCTTTCTTT. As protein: CASSLSGANTEAFF. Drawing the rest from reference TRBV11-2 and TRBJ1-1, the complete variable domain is EAGVAQSPRYKIIEKRQSVAFWCNPISGHATLYWYQQILGQGPKLLIQFQNNGVVDDSQLPKDRFSAERLKGVDSTLKIQPAKLEDSAVYLCASSLSGANTEAFFGQGTRLTVV.

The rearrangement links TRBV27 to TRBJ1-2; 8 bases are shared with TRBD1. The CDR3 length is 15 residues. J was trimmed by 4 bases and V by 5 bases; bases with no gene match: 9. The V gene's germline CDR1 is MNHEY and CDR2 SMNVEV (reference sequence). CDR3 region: CASSQRQGSGYGYTF. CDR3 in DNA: TGTGCCAGCAGTCAAAGACAGGGGAGTGGCTATGGCTACACCTTC.

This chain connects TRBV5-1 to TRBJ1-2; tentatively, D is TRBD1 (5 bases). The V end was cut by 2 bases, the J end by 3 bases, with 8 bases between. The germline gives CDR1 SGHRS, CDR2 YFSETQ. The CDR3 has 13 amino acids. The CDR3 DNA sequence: TGCGCCAGCAGCTTCGGGGGGGACTATGGCTACACCTTC. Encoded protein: CASSFGGDYGYTF. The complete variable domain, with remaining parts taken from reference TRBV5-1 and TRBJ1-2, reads KAGVTQTPRYLIKTRGQQVTLSCSPISGHRSVSWYQQTPGQGLQFLFEYFSETQRNKGNFPGRFSGRQFSNSRSEMNVSTLELGDSALYLCASSFGGDYGYTFGSGTRLTVV.

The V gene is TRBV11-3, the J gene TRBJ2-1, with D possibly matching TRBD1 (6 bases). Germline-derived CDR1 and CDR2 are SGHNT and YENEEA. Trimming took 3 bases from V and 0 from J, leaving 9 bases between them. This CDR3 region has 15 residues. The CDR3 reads CASSLDSSSYNEQFF. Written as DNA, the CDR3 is TGTGCCAGCAGCTTGGACAGCAGCTCCTACAATGAGCAGTTCTTC.

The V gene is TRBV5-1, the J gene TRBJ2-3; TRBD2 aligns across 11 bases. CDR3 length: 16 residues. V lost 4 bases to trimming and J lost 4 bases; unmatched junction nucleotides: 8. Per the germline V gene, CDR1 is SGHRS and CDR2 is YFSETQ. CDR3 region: CASSTRIAGGADTQYF. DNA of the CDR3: TGCGCCAGCAGCACCCGAATAGCGGGAGGGGCAGATACGCAGTATTTT.

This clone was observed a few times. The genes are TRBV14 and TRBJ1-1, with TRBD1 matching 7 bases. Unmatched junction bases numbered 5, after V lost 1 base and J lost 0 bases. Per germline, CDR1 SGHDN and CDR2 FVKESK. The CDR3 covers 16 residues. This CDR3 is CASSQGGTVLNTEAFF. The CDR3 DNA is TGTGCCAGCAGCCAAGGGGGGACAGTCCTGAACACTGAAGCTTTCTTT.

In DNA form, the CDR3 reads TGTGCCAGTAGTATTATCCTCCGGGACCCGCAGTACTTC. It is translated as CASSIILRDPQYF. This chain uses TRBV19 with TRBJ2-7; possibly TRBD1 or TRBD2 for D (5 bases each). This CDR3 spans 13 amino acids. Trimming removed 3 bases from V and 9 bases from J, with 15 bases in between. Germline V gene lookup returns CDR1 LNHDA and CDR2 SQIVND (reference sequence).

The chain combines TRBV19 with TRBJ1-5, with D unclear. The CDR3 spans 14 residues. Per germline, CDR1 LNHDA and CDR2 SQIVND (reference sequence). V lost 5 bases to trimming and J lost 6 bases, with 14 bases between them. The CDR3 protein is CASSSIGRAQPQHF. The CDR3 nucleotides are TGTGCCAGTAGTTCTATCGGGCGAGCTCAGCCCCAGCATTTT. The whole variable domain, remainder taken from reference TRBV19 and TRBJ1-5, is DGGITQSPKYLFRKEGQNVTLSCEQNLNHDAMYWYRQDPGQGLRLIYYSQIVNDFQKGDIAEGYSVSREKKESFPLTVTSAQKNPTAFYLCASSSIGRAQPQHFGDGTRLSIL.

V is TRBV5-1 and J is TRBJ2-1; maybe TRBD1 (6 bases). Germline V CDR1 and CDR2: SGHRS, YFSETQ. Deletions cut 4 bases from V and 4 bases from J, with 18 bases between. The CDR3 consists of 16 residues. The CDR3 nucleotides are TGCGCCAGCAGCCCCGCACCGGGACATTATTACAATGAGCAGTTCTTC. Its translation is CASSPAPGHYYNEQFF.

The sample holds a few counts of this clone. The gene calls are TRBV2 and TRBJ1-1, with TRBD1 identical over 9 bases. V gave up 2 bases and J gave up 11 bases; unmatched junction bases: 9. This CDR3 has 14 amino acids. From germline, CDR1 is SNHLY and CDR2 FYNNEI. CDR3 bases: TGTGCCAGCAGTGAACGGACAGGGGCCGGGGGTGCTTTCTTT. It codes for CASSERTGAGGAFF.

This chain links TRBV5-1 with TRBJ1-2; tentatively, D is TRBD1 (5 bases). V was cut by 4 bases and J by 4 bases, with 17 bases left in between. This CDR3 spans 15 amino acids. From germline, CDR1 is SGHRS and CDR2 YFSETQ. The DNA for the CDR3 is TGCGCCAGCAGCGCGGTAACAGGCGGAACCTATGGCTACACCTTC. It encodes CASSAVTGGTYGYTF.

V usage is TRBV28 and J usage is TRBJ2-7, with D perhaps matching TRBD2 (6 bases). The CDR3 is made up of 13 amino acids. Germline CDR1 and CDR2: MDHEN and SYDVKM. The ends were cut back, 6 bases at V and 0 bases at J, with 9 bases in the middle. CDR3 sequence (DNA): TGTGCCAGCAGGTCGGGGGTCTCCTACGAGCAGTACTTC. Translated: CASRSGVSYEQYF.

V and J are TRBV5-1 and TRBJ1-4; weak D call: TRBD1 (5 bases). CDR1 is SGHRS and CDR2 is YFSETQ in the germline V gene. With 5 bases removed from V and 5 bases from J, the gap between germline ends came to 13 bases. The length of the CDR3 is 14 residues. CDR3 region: CASRAGTLNEKLFF. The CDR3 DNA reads TGCGCCAGCAGGGCGGGGACCTTGAATGAAAAACTGTTTTTT.

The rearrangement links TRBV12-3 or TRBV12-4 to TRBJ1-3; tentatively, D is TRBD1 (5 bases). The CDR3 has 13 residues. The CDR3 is CADEPGGGNTIYF. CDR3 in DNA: TGTGCAGATGAACCCGGGGGTGGAAACACCATATATTTT.

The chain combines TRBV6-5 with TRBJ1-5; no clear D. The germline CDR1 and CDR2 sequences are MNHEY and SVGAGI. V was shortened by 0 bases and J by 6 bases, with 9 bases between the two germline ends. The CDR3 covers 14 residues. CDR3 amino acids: CASSYSVRGQPQHF. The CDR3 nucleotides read TGTGCCAGCAGTTACTCTGTCCGGGGTCAGCCCCAGCATTTT.